This T cell receptor (beta chain) was observed in a study of Ad26.COV2.S vaccination and SARS-CoV-2 variants. The V and J ends lost 0 bases and 0 bases respectively, with 4 bases between them. This CDR3 is 14 amino acids long. Looked up from germline, CDR1 is SGDLS and CDR2 is YYNGEE. Some clones are missing from TCRdb's copy, which holds only in-frame ones; the method was immunoSEQ multiplex PCR. Found here are around 270,000 clones, around 85% of them singletons; the top ten hold nearly 3%. Treatment of the sample: around 19 received Ad26.COV2.S at low or high dose, single or two shots; about 5 received placebo; per-sample allocation not given. The samples date from day 63 after the first vaccine or placebo injection. Concerning this clone: Within the sample, other DNA sequences also encode this same CDR3.

V is TRBV9 and J is TRBJ2-1; D remains unclear. The source was peripheral blood, collected in a trial of Ad26.COV2.S vaccine versus placebo. This receptor was obtained from a person between 18 and 65 years old who received the Ad26.COV2.S COVID-19 vaccine or a placebo. CDR3 nucleotides: TGTGCCAGCAGCGTAGGGCCCTCCTACAATGAGCAGTTCTTC. This codes for CASSVGPSYNEQFF.